Listed below are T cell receptor beta chains from one sample, sequenced in a study of CD8+ T cells in alopecia areata. The assay was immunoSEQ multiplex PCR, and TCRdb's table has in-frame clones only and misses some. Among approximately 65,000 clones, more than 40% were seen once, and the ten largest hold approximately 17%. The sample in question was CD8+ T cells sorted from blood, obtained at week 0. The source of these receptors is a human donor with alopecia areata. Both conserved end residues are part of each CDR3. Fields, in order: clone size, V gene, J gene, CDR3 length, CDR3 protein. The size entry is marked missing in some rows and otherwise reads once, few, many or a size class.

>-|TRBV18|TRBJ2-5|13
CASSQGYQETQYF
>many|TRBV6-1|TRBJ1-1|15
CASSLRGRGNTEAFF
>-|TRBV15|TRBJ1-5|14
CATSRRGTGQPQHF
>-|TRBV5-1|TRBJ1-2|12
CASTGGNYGYTF
>-|TRBV15|TRBJ2-1|15
CATSSSGRTYNEQFF
>once|TRBV6-5|TRBJ2-1|15
CATSLDGASYNEQFF
>few|TRBV7-9|TRBJ1-2|17
CASSWSTGATKNYGYTF
>-|TRBV29-1|TRBJ2-1|12
CSVVREGGEQFF
>-|TRBV7-9|TRBJ2-5|12
CASSGAAETQYF
>few|TRBV15|TRBJ2-7|15
CATSQDRASSYEQYF
>-|TRBV6-5|TRBJ2-5|13
CASSLEVEETQYF
>-|TRBV7-9|TRBJ2-7|14
CASSPPGSSYEQYF
>-|TRBV27|TRBJ2-6|15
CASTGGASGANVLTF
>-|TRBV13|TRBJ2-2|11
CASSLTGELFF
>-|TRBV28|TRBJ2-7|12
CASSLSGREQYF
>few|TRBV27|TRBJ2-1|17
CASSVLAGPAGFNEQFF
>-|TRBV7-9|TRBJ2-3|17
CASSLARTVRGTDTQYF
>few|TRBV4-2|TRBJ2-1|15
CASSQDSRAGNEQFF
>-|TRBV29-1|TRBJ2-1|11
CSVSKYNEQFF
>-|TRBV7-9|TRBJ1-2|13
CASSFDANYGYTF
>-|TRBV15|TRBJ1-2|12
CATSRAAGDSAF
>-|TRBV25-1|TRBJ2-1|14
CASSYSSSYNEQFF
>-|TRBV4-1|TRBJ1-5|15
CASSQDFRAHQPQHF
>-|TRBV5-4|TRBJ2-7|15
CASSLSVGEAYEQYF
>few|TRBV5-4|TRBJ1-1|12
CASSLGGFEAFF
>-|TRBV29-1|TRBJ2-2|13
CSASLTGAGELFF
>-|TRBV15|TRBJ2-3|16
CATSRAKARTTDTQYF
>-|TRBV29-1|TRBJ2-7|11
CSTRLAGEQYF
>-|TRBV5-6|TRBJ2-7|14
CASSGGPNSYEQYF
>-|TRBV29-1|TRBJ2-1|15
CSVEVWSSVYNEQFF
>medium-sized|TRBV15|TRBJ2-7|15
CATSRDSGNTYEQYF
>-|TRBV7-9|TRBJ2-7|13
CASSPRDNYEQYF
>-|TRBV27|TRBJ2-1|14
CASAGGGSYNEQFF
>-|TRBV5-5|TRBJ2-3|14
CASSLDQSTDTQYF
>-|TRBV9|TRBJ2-3|17
CASSGRLAGGPMDTQYF
>few|TRBV5-1|TRBJ2-1|14
CASSLAATGDEQFF
>-|TRBV6-1|-|14
CASSDPGFSYEQYF
>few|TRBV27|TRBJ1-5|15
CASSFLGGSNQPQHF
>-|TRBV11-2|TRBJ1-2|12
CASSGPDYGYTF
>few|TRBV27|TRBJ2-2|12
CASFRSPGELFF